This T cell receptor beta chain was sequenced during a study of cytomegalovirus exposure and HLA in healthy donors. Study summary: Assignment to the Caucasian-associated ancestry cluster applied to more than 75% of the approximately 400 genotyped donors.

Study results and caveats: High specificity and sensitivity for cytomegalovirus status were reported for the classifier.

A word on this clone: Its antigen is as yet unknown.

Deletions cut 4 bases from V and 0 bases from J, with 4 bases between. The CDR3 length is 12 residues. Germline-derived CDR1 and CDR2 are SGHNT and YENEEA. Use of 60 Vbeta and 13 Jbeta primers characterized the PCR. Sequencing was performed with immunoSEQ multiplex PCR; in TCRdb, only in-frame clones are kept and a portion is missing. This sample has 85,000 to 90,000 clones, with approximately 79% found just once. The sample was PBMCs. J is TRBJ2-7 and V is TRBV11-3; D uncertain. The receptor's source is a man younger than 40 in good health and CMV-seronegative. The CDR3 nucleotides read TGTGCCAGCAGCTCCCTCTCCTACGAGCAGTACTTC. Protein sequence: CASSSLSYEQYF.